One and the same sample provided the 21 T cell receptor beta chains below, sequenced in a study of CD8 T cells in Susac syndrome. The authors reverse transcribed roughly 0.5 to 1 ug RNA with random hexamers. From the immunoSEQ multiplex PCR reads, TCRdb called clonotypes with MiXCR, one entry per CDR3 protein. The table shows roughly 200,000 distinct CDR3 sequences, with just under 95% occurring only once. Sequenced material: CD4+ T cells from PBMCs. The receptors were sampled from a human donor with Susac syndrome.

The V and J genes are TRBV27 and TRBJ2-5; tentatively, D is TRBD1 (6 bases). The CDR3 has 14 amino acids. From germline, CDR1 is MNHEY and CDR2 SMNVEV (reference sequence). V lost 6 bases and J 8 bases, leaving 19 bases between the germline ends. CDR3 sequence reads: CASSPLAVRGTQYF. The CDR3 region has the DNA TGTGCCAGCAGCCCCCTCGCCGTCAGGGGTACCCAGTACTTC.

Concerning this clonotype: The junction shows a germline mismatch at one end, possibly a read error. The DNA for the CDR3 is TGTGCCATCAGTTTAGGGGGTTTAGGGCAGCCCCAGCATTTT. It codes for CAISLGGLGQPQHF. The chain recombines TRBV28 with TRBJ1-5; the D gene is possibly TRBD1 (6 bases). Germline-derived CDR1 and CDR2 are MDHEN and SYDVKM. This CDR3 spans 14 amino acids. Together with reference TRBV28 and TRBJ1-5, the CDR3 gives the full variable domain: DVKVTQSSRYLVKRTGEKVFLECVQDMDHENMFWYRQDPGLGLRLIYFSYDVKMKEKGDIPEGYSVSREKKERFSLILESASTNQTSMYLCAISLGGLGQPQHFGDGTRLSIL.

J is TRBJ2-3 and V is TRBV7-2, with 12 bases that match TRBD2. Germline V gene data show CDR1 as SGHTA and CDR2 as FQGNSA. This CDR3 comprises 18 residues. V dropped 2 bases and J dropped 5; count of bases not matched to a gene: 11. The CDR3 bases are TGTGCCAGCAGCTTACGAGAACTAGCGGGGGGCAGGGGAGATACGCAGTATTTT. This encodes CASSLRELAGGRGDTQYF.

V and J are TRBV5-1 and TRBJ1-1; tentatively, D is TRBD1 (6 bases). Germline assignment: CDR1 SGHRS and CDR2 YFSETQ. Trimming removed 5 bases from V and 6 bases from J, with 17 bases in between. The CDR3 contains 14 residues. DNA of the CDR3: TGCGCCAGCAGACGACAGCATAGGACAGCTGAAGCTTTCTTT. Amino acid sequence: CASRRQHRTAEAFF.

V usage is TRBV20-1 and J usage is TRBJ2-7; D call uncertain. Between the trimmed V and J ends, which lost 6 bases and 0 bases, there was a span of 12 bases. This CDR3 contains 13 residues. CDR1 is DFQATT, CDR2 SNEGSKA, per germline (reference sequence). The CDR3 DNA reads as TGCAGTGCCCCAGCCGCGAGCTCCTACGAGCAGTACTTC. Its translation: CSAPAASSYEQYF.

With regard to this clonotype: The germline gene is not matched at one end of the junction; a read error may be the cause. The rearrangement links TRBV3-1 to TRBJ2-5; D remains ambiguous. In germline, CDR1 is LGHDT, CDR2 YNNKEL (reference sequence). CDR3 length: 10 amino acids. Here the CDR3 DNA reads TGTGCCAGCAGCCAAGACCTTGACGACTTC. Protein sequence: CASSQDLDDF.

The J gene is TRBJ1-1, the V gene TRBV5-1, with a tentative D call TRBD1 (6 bases). V was clipped by 4 bases and J by 7 bases, with 14 bases between them. In germline, CDR1 is SGHRS, CDR2 YFSETQ. This CDR3 contains 13 residues. CDR3: CASSKGQWGEAFF. CDR3 nucleotides: TGCGCCAGCAGCAAAGGACAGTGGGGTGAAGCTTTCTTT. Drawing the rest from reference TRBV5-1 and TRBJ1-1, the complete variable domain is KAGVTQTPRYLIKTRGQQVTLSCSPISGHRSVSWYQQTPGQGLQFLFEYFSETQRNKGNFPGRFSGRQFSNSRSEMNVSTLELGDSALYLCASSKGQWGEAFFGQGTRLTVV.

The chain combines TRBV5-1 with TRBJ2-2, with D hard to call. The germline V gene has CDR1 SGHRS and CDR2 YFSETQ. V shed 0 bases and J shed 2 bases, with 2 bases lying between them. The CDR3 sequence is 13 residues long. CDR3 in amino acids: CASSLDNTGELFF. In DNA, the CDR3 is TGCGCCAGCAGCTTGGATAACACCGGGGAGCTGTTTTTT.

The chain carries TRBV5-1 and TRBJ2-2; 11 nucleotides match TRBD1. CDR3 length: 14 amino acids. The V gene end was trimmed by 4 bases and the J gene end by 6 bases; junction bases not matched to a gene: 2. CDR1 SGHRS and CDR2 YFSETQ come from the germline V gene. The CDR3 DNA reads TGCGCCAGCAGCCCGGACAGGGGGCCCGGGGAGCTGTTTTTT. Protein: CASSPDRGPGELFF.

The genes are TRBV29-1 and TRBJ1-1; no reliable D call. Germline V gene data show CDR1 as SQVTM and CDR2 as ANQGSEA. The CDR3 loop spans 13 amino acids. V was shortened by 3 bases and J by 1 base, with 9 bases between the two germline ends. The CDR3 sequence: CSVDSRPNTEAFF. The CDR3 DNA reads as TGCAGCGTTGATTCGAGACCGAACACTGAAGCTTTCTTT.

The CDR3 loop reads CASSPGTGGSGDTQYF. CDR3 coding DNA: TGTGCCAGCAGTCCCGGGACAGGGGGCTCTGGGGATACGCAGTATTTT. This rearrangement joins TRBV27 to TRBJ2-3; 12 bases match TRBD1. Trimming cost V 5 bases and J 6 bases; bases outside gene matches: 9. The CDR3 extends over 16 amino acids. Germline V lookup: CDR1 MNHEY, CDR2 SMNVEV (reference sequence).

This rearrangement joins TRBV20-1 to TRBJ2-1; 8 bases line up with TRBD1. The junction had 11 bases not matched to a gene; V was cut back by 6 bases and J by 4 bases. This CDR3 is 15 amino acids long. The germline V gene has CDR1 DFQATT and CDR2 SNEGSKA (reference sequence). The CDR3 loop is CSAPKVTGAYNEQFF. CDR3 sequence (DNA): TGCAGTGCCCCCAAAGTGACAGGGGCTTACAATGAGCAGTTCTTC.

The chain couples TRBV28 to TRBJ2-7; 11 bases match TRBD2. V gave up 5 bases and J gave up 3 bases; unmatched junction bases: 3. This CDR3 has 14 residues. Germline V gives CDR1 MDHEN, CDR2 SYDVKM. The CDR3 DNA follows: TGTGCCAGCAGTCAGGGACTAGCGGTCTACGAGCAGTACTTC. The encoded protein is CASSQGLAVYEQYF.

The chain's CDR3 is CASSLRTASTDTQYF. CDR3 coding DNA: TGTGCCAGCAGCTTGCGTACGGCTAGCACAGATACGCAGTATTTT. The chain has TRBV7-9 and TRBJ2-3, with D uncertain. CDR3 length: 15 amino acids. Germline lookup yields CDR1 SEHNR and CDR2 FQNEAQ (reference sequence). V shed 3 bases and J shed 0 bases, with 10 bases lying between them.

V gene TRBV19 combines with J gene TRBJ2-1; D is ambiguous. The ends were cut back, 5 bases at V and 0 bases at J, with 11 bases in the middle. Germline lookup yields CDR1 LNHDA and CDR2 SQIVND (reference sequence). This CDR3 comprises 15 residues. CDR3 loop: CASSSQPASYNEQFF. DNA of the CDR3: TGTGCCAGTAGTTCTCAACCCGCCTCCTACAATGAGCAGTTCTTC.

The count of this clonotype is one. The chain recombines TRBV4-2 with TRBJ2-5, with 8 nucleotides matching TRBD2. V trimming: 0 bases; J trimming: 1 base; junction bases outside the gene matches: 4. CDR1 is LGHNA and CDR2 is YNFKEQ in the germline V gene. CDR3 length: 16 residues. The CDR3 loop reads CASSQEPREGQETQYF. DNA of the CDR3: TGTGCCAGCAGCCAAGAACCCCGGGAGGGCCAAGAGACCCAGTACTTC.

The chain has TRBV9 and TRBJ1-2, with D possibly matching TRBD1 (5 bases). The CDR3 is 18 amino acids. With 0 bases removed from V and 0 bases from J, the gap between germline ends came to 18 bases. Germline V gene lookup returns CDR1 SGDLS and CDR2 YYNGEE. CDR3 sequence (DNA): TGTGCCAGCAGCGTAGACGGCAGGGAGGGCTCTCCTAACTATGGCTACACCTTC. Protein sequence: CASSVDGREGSPNYGYTF.

This chain uses TRBV2 with TRBJ1-4; TRBD1 matches at 7 bases. The V and J ends lost 2 bases and 8 bases, in that order; junction bases with no gene match: 5. The CDR3 loop spans 14 amino acids. The V gene's germline CDR1 is SNHLY and CDR2 FYNNEI. The CDR3 DNA sequence: TGTGCCAGCAGTGAAAGTCAGGGGGAAGAAAAACTGTTTTTT. This encodes CASSESQGEEKLFF.

This chain uses TRBV29-1 with TRBJ2-5; D possibly matches TRBD1 or TRBD2 (5 bases each). Germline-derived CDR1 and CDR2 are SQVTM and ANQGSEA. The CDR3 extends over 14 amino acids. V dropped 5 bases and J dropped 0 bases, with 13 bases sitting between them. The CDR3 nucleotides read TGCAGCGTTTCATCCGGGACGGACCAAGAGACCCAGTACTTC. It encodes CSVSSGTDQETQYF.

The chain couples TRBV30 to TRBJ1-3; D ambiguous. Germline V lookup: CDR1 GTSNPN, CDR2 SVGIG (reference sequence). V lost 0 bases and J 0 bases, leaving 6 bases between the germline ends. This CDR3 has 14 residues. This CDR3 reads CAWSVAFSGNTIYF. The CDR3 region has the DNA TGTGCCTGGAGTGTAGCGTTCTCTGGAAACACCATATATTTT.

V gene TRBV5-1 combines with J gene TRBJ2-1; the match to TRBD1 covers 9 bases. The germline V gene has CDR1 SGHRS and CDR2 YFSETQ. Trimming removed 5 bases from V and 4 bases from J; junction bases left unmatched: 1. CDR3 length equals 13 residues. The CDR3 sequence is CASSGQGYNEQFF. Written as DNA, the CDR3 is TGCGCCAGCAGTGGACAGGGGTACAATGAGCAGTTCTTC.